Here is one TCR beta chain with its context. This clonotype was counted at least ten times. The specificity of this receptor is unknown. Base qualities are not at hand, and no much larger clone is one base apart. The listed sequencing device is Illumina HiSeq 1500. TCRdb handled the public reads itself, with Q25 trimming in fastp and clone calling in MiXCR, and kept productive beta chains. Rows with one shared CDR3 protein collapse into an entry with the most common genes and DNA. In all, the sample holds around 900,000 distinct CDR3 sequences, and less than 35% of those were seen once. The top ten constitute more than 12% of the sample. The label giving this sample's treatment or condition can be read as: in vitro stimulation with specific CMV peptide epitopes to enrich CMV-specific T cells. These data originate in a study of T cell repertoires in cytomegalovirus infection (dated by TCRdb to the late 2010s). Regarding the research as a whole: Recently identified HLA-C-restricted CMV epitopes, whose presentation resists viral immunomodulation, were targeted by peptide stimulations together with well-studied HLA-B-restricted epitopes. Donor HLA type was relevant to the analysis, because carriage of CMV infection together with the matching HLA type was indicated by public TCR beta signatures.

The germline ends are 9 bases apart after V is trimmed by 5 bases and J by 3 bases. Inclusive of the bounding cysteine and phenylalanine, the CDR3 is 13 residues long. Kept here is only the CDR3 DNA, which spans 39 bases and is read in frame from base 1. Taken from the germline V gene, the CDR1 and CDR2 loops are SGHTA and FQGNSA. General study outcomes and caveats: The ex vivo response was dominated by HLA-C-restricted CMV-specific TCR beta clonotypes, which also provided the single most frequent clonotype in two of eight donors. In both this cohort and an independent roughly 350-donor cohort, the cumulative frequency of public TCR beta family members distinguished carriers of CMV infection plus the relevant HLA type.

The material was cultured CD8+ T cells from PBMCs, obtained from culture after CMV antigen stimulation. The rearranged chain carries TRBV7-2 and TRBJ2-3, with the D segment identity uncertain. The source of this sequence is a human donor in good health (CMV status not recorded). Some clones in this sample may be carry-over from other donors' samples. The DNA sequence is TGTGCCAGCAGCCCAGAAGCGACAGATACGCAGTATTTT. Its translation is CASSPEATDTQYF.